Listed below are T cell receptor beta chains from one sample, sequenced in a study of spatial heterogeneity in lung cancer. TCRdb redid the calling of the 5' RACE reads with MiXCR, one entry per CDR3 protein. The sample shows around 110,000 distinct CDR3 sequences, 12% of them seen only once. The sample in question was PBMCs, obtained at follow-up. The receptors originated from a male donor with early-stage non-small cell lung cancer. The CDR3 runs from the conserved cysteine through the conserved F or W. The order of the fields is CDR3 length, J gene, V gene, D gene, clone size, CDR3 protein, CDR3 DNA. D genes are given only for firm matches. The listing skips clone size in some rows; elsewhere it reads once, few, many or a size class.

>12|TRBJ1-1|TRBV29-1|-|few
CSVGRGGTEAFF
TGCAGCGTTGGAAGGGGGGGCACTGAAGCTTTCTTT
>14|TRBJ1-1|TRBV9|-|-
CASRKGLSNTEAFF
TGTGCCAGCAGAAAGGGACTTTCGAACACTGAAGCTTTCTTT
>15|TRBJ1-4|TRBV27|-|many
CASTLFRWGGEKLFF
TGTGCCAGCACCCTATTTAGGTGGGGAGGTGAAAAACTGTTTTTT
>14|TRBJ1-5|TRBV20-1|-|few
CSARDSSSNQPQHF
TGCAGTGCTAGAGATAGCAGTAGCAATCAGCCCCAGCATTTT
>16|TRBJ2-5|TRBV4-3|-|few
CASSQSLGAIQETQYF
TGCGCCAGCAGCCAAAGTCTCGGGGCTATCCAAGAGACCCAGTACTTC
>13|TRBJ2-2|TRBV3-1|-|many
CASSSRGPGELFF
TGTGCCAGCAGCTCCCGGGGCCCCGGGGAGCTGTTTTTT
>11|TRBJ2-5|TRBV2|-|many
CAGSPRETQYF
TGTGCCGGCAGCCCGAGAGAGACCCAGTACTTC
>16|TRBJ2-1|TRBV9|-|few
CASSAVGGTAYNEQFF
TGTGCCAGCAGCGCCGTCGGAGGGACAGCCTACAATGAGCAGTTCTTC
>13|TRBJ2-2|TRBV4-1|-|many
CASSQGRVGELFF
TGCGCCAGCAGCCAGGGAAGGGTCGGGGAGCTGTTTTTT
>14|TRBJ1-3|TRBV27|-|few
CASKGAASGNTIYF
TGTGCCAGCAAAGGGGCAGCCTCTGGAAACACCATATATTTT
>14|TRBJ1-2|TRBV9|TRBD1|few
CASSVGTGFYGYTF
TGTGCCAGCAGCGTAGGGACAGGGTTCTATGGCTACACCTTC
>14|TRBJ2-7|TRBV7-2|-|-
CASSWGRISYEQYF
TGTGCCAGCAGCTGGGGACGGATCTCCTACGAGCAGTACTTC
>13|TRBJ1-1|TRBV7-9|-|many
CATRGEGNTEAFF
TGTGCCACCCGAGGGGAGGGGAACACTGAAGCTTTCTTT
>13|TRBJ2-1|TRBV24-1|-|few
CATSDFGGNEQFF
TGTGCCACCAGTGATTTTGGGGGCAATGAGCAGTTCTTC
>15|TRBJ1-5|TRBV9|-|many
CASSVDGQTNQPQHF
TGTGCCAGCAGCGTAGACGGACAGACCAATCAGCCCCAGCATTTT
>16|TRBJ2-3|TRBV7-9|-|once
CASSLPMTGSTDTQYF
TGTGCCAGCAGCTTACCCATGACGGGGAGCACAGATACGCAGTATTTT
>15|TRBJ2-1|TRBV28|TRBD2|-
CASTTTSGGRNEQFF
TGTGCCAGCACCACCACTAGCGGGGGGAGGAATGAGCAGTTCTTC
>15|TRBJ2-3|TRBV7-9|-|many
CASSPSGSSTDTQYF
TGTGCCAGCAGCCCATCAGGGTCTAGCACAGATACGCAGTATTTT
>15|TRBJ1-1|TRBV11-2|-|few
CASSLGTVMNTEAFF
TGTGCCAGCAGCTTAGGGACAGTCATGAACACTGAAGCTTTCTTT
>12|TRBJ1-5|TRBV12-5|-|-
CASGLDNQPQHF
TGTGCTAGTGGTTTAGACAATCAGCCCCAGCATTTT
>13|TRBJ2-7|TRBV20-1|-|many
CSATSGGEYEQYF
TGCAGTGCCACGAGCGGTGGTGAATACGAGCAGTACTTC
>14|TRBJ1-5|TRBV27|-|few
CASSLWGYNQPQHF
TGTGCCAGCAGTTTGTGGGGGTACAATCAGCCCCAGCATTTT
>14|TRBJ2-3|TRBV9|-|few
CASSVSVSADTQYF
TGTGCCAGCAGCGTTAGTGTTTCGGCCGATACGCAGTATTTT
>15|TRBJ1-5|TRBV12-3/TRBV12-4|-|-
CASSPTAYSNQPQHF
TGTGCCAGCAGCCCAACAGCGTATAGCAATCAGCCCCAGCATTTT
>11|TRBJ1-1|TRBV5-1|-|many
CASSDRAEAFF
TGCGCCAGCAGCGACCGAGCTGAAGCTTTCTTT
>15|TRBJ2-6|TRBV5-1|-|few
CASSLSEAGANVLTF
TGCGCCAGCAGCTTGTCTGAGGCTGGGGCCAACGTCCTGACTTTC
>15|TRBJ2-3|TRBV5-1|-|few
CASSLKRQSTDTQYF
TGCGCCAGCAGCTTGAAGAGGCAGAGCACAGATACGCAGTATTTT
>14|TRBJ2-5|TRBV18|TRBD1|-
CANSLGQAQETQYF
TGTGCCAACTCGCTTGGACAGGCCCAAGAGACCCAGTACTTC
>14|TRBJ2-7|TRBV10-3|-|few
CAINSGRNSYEQYF
TGTGCCATCAACTCGGGACGTAACTCCTACGAGCAGTACTTC
>14|TRBJ1-6|TRBV3-1|-|many
CASSFRDQNSPLHF
TGTGCCAGCAGCTTCCGGGATCAAAATTCACCCCTCCACTTT
>16|TRBJ2-1|TRBV20-1|-|-
CSARSRGGSSYNEQFF
TGCAGTGCTAGATCCAGGGGAGGGTCCTCCTACAATGAGCAGTTCTTC
>20|TRBJ1-4|TRBV3-1|TRBD1|-
CASSHRNPRQGAGTNEKLFF
TGTGCCAGCAGCCACCGAAACCCCCGGCAGGGGGCTGGAACTAATGAAAAACTGTTTTTT
>13|TRBJ2-2|TRBV7-3|-|many
CASSRRGSGELFF
TGTGCCAGCAGCCGTCGAGGAAGCGGGGAGCTGTTTTTT
>17|TRBJ2-3|TRBV4-2|TRBD2|many
CASSQDGGGGAADTQYF
TGTGCCAGCAGCCAAGATGGAGGCGGGGGGGCCGCAGATACGCAGTATTTT
>12|TRBJ1-2|TRBV10-3|-|many
CAISEVNVGYTF
TGTGCCATCAGTGAGGTGAACGTAGGCTACACCTTC
>16|TRBJ2-3|TRBV6-5|-|-
CASSYSIYGSTDTQYF
TGTGCCAGCAGTTACTCGATTTACGGTAGCACAGATACGCAGTATTTT
>14|TRBJ1-6|TRBV4-2|-|many
CASSQGQLNSPLHF
TGTGCCAGCAGCCAAGGCCAGCTCAATTCACCCCTCCACTTT
>14|TRBJ2-7|TRBV6-1|-|-
CASSLMDSSYEQYF
TGTGCCAGCAGTCTGATGGACTCGTCCTACGAGCAGTACTTC
>15|TRBJ2-7|TRBV10-3|-|-
CAISPDLDREGEQYF
TGTGCCATCAGTCCCGATCTTGACAGGGAGGGCGAGCAGTACTTC
>14|TRBJ2-1|TRBV19|TRBD1|-
CATRLGQGIDEQFF
TGTGCCACCAGGCTAGGACAGGGGATCGATGAGCAGTTCTTC
>16|TRBJ2-6|TRBV5-1|-|-
CASSQSQSSGANVLTF
TGCGCCAGCAGCCAATCGCAAAGCTCTGGGGCCAACGTCCTGACTTTC
>15|TRBJ1-4|TRBV28|-|few
CASSFLGRGYEKLFF
TGTGCCAGCAGTTTTTTGGGACGGGGCTATGAAAAACTGTTTTTT
>13|TRBJ2-7|TRBV7-9|-|many
CASSLVGVYEQYF
TGTGCCAGCAGCTTAGTGGGGGTGTACGAGCAGTACTTC
>18|TRBJ2-1|TRBV5-1|TRBD2|-
CASRTGAGGVSSYNEQFF
TGCGCCAGCCGGACTGGAGCGGGGGGGGTTTCCTCCTACAATGAGCAGTTCTTC
>14|TRBJ1-4|TRBV28|-|many
CASSLRGVREKLFF
TGTGCCAGCAGTCTCCGAGGGGTACGGGAAAAACTGTTTTTT
>12|TRBJ2-1|TRBV7-2|-|few
CASSLALNEQFF
TGTGCCAGCAGCTTAGCGCTGAATGAGCAGTTCTTC
>14|TRBJ2-5|TRBV9|-|few
CASSVGPPQETQYF
TGTGCCAGCAGCGTAGGCCCCCCGCAAGAGACCCAGTACTTC
>15|TRBJ1-6|TRBV28|-|few
CASSSQGVGNSPLHF
TGTGCCAGCAGCTCACAGGGAGTCGGTAATTCACCCCTCCACTTT
>15|TRBJ1-5|TRBV29-1|-|few
CSVEEEGRCNQPQHF
TGCAGCGTTGAAGAAGAGGGAAGGTGCAATCAGCCCCAGCATTTT
>12|TRBJ2-1|TRBV4-3|-|few
CASSQANGEQFF
TGCGCCAGCAGCCAGGCGAACGGAGAGCAGTTCTTC
>13|TRBJ2-3|TRBV7-2|-|few
CASSLGGADTQYF
TGTGCCAGCAGCCTAGGGGGGGCAGATACGCAGTATTTT